Shown below are 9 T cell receptor beta chains from a single sample sequenced in a study of blood T cell repertoires in COVID-19. Assay used: immunoSEQ multiplex PCR; TCRdb lists only in-frame clones, some missing. The data contain 150,000 to 200,000 clones, about 80% of them seen just once; the ten biggest clones take up roughly 19%. Sequenced material: peripheral blood. These receptors were collected from a woman of 80 years or more with acute or convalescent COVID-19.

This chain uses TRBV5-6 with TRBJ1-2, with D tentatively TRBD1 (5 bases). Germline V gene sequence: CDR1 SGHDT, CDR2 YYEEEE. There are 14 residues in the CDR3. V shed 0 bases and J shed 4 bases, with 10 bases lying between them. In nucleotides, the CDR3 is TGTGCCAGCAGCTTGGGGCAGGGAATCTATGGCTACACCTTC. Translation: CASSLGQGIYGYTF.

This clone came up once. The V call is TRBV27, the J call TRBJ2-1; 9 bases line up with TRBD1. CDR1 MNHEY and CDR2 SMNVEV come from the germline V gene (reference sequence). This CDR3 is built from 14 residues. The V segment lost 4 bases and the J segment 9 bases; nucleotides outside the gene matches: 7. CDR3 protein: CASSYTQGAGEQFF. As DNA, the CDR3 is TGTGCCAGCAGTTACACACAGGGGGCCGGTGAGCAGTTCTTC.

The chain is built from TRBV7-2 and TRBJ1-1; maybe TRBD1 (6 bases). CDR3 length equals 14 residues. Germline V gene sequence: CDR1 SGHTA, CDR2 FQGNSA. V was cut by 4 bases and J by 3 bases, with 12 bases left in between. This CDR3 is CASSSGGADTEAFF. CDR3 DNA: TGTGCCAGCAGCTCTGGGGGCGCGGACACTGAAGCTTTCTTT.

The rearrangement links TRBV19 to TRBJ1-2; tentatively, D is TRBD1 (6 bases). The CDR3 totals 13 residues. The V end was cut by 5 bases, the J end by 3 bases, with 10 bases between. Per germline, CDR1 LNHDA and CDR2 SQIVND (reference sequence). This CDR3 reads CASSVDSHYGYTF. The CDR3 DNA is TGTGCCAGTAGTGTGGACAGCCACTATGGCTACACCTTC.

V and J are TRBV7-8 and TRBJ1-1, with 7 bases fitting TRBD1. The junction had 5 bases not matched to a gene; V was cut back by 7 bases and J by 0 bases. The CDR3 has 14 amino acids. Per the germline V gene, CDR1 is SGHVS and CDR2 is FQNEAQ. CDR3 DNA: TGTGCCAGCACGGAGGGACAGATGAACACTGAAGCTTTCTTT. Translation: CASTEGQMNTEAFF. Full variable domain (missing parts from reference TRBV7-8 and TRBJ1-1): GAGVSQSPRYKVAKRGQDVALRCDPISGHVSLFWYQQALGQGPEFLTYFQNEAQLDKSGLPSDRFFAERPEGSVSTLKIQRTQQEDSAVYLCASTEGQMNTEAFFGQGTRLTVV.

V is TRBV6-5 and J is TRBJ1-2; 10 nucleotides match TRBD1. The CDR3 runs 15 residues. CDR1 is MNHEY, CDR2 SVGAGI, per germline. V gave up 8 bases and J gave up 5 bases; unmatched junction bases: 11. CDR3 amino acids: CASSQPGTGAYGYTF. The CDR3 nucleotides read TGTGCCAGCTCGCAACCCGGGACAGGGGCTTATGGCTACACCTTC.

A few counts support this clone. This chain connects TRBV25-1 to TRBJ2-7; D unclear. The CDR3 is 15 residues long. Between the trimmed V and J ends, which lost 4 bases and 0 bases, there was a span of 13 bases. Germline V CDR1 and CDR2: MGHDK, SYGVNS. In DNA, the CDR3 is TGTGCCAGCAGTGGTCGGCAGGCGAGCTCCTACGAGCAGTACTTC. Translated: CASSGRQASSYEQYF.

The genes are TRBV3-1 (or the pseudogene TRBV3-2) and TRBJ1-1; D remains unclear. Trimming cost V 0 bases and J 3 bases, with 11 bases left between them. The CDR3 runs 15 residues. Germline CDR1 LGHDT, CDR2 YNNKEL (reference sequence). Written as DNA, the CDR3 is TGTGCCAGCAGCCAAGATACATCAAGATACACTGAAGCTTTCTTT. Translating it yields CASSQDTSRYTEAFF.

This clone was found a few times. The chain is built from TRBV5-1 and TRBJ2-7, with 10 bases that match TRBD1. CDR3 length: 15 residues. V was clipped by 0 bases and J by 4 bases; unmatched bases: 4. Germline CDR1 is SGHRS and CDR2 is YFSETQ. The CDR3 sequence is CASSLGTGGFYEQYF. The CDR3 DNA is TGCGCCAGCAGCTTGGGGACAGGGGGATTTTACGAGCAGTACTTC. Filled out from reference TRBV5-1 and TRBJ2-7, the complete variable domain reads KAGVTQTPRYLIKTRGQQVTLSCSPISGHRSVSWYQQTPGQGLQFLFEYFSETQRNKGNFPGRFSGRQFSNSRSEMNVSTLELGDSALYLCASSLGTGGFYEQYFGPGTRLTVT.